This T cell receptor (beta chain) came from a study of vaccination effects on CD4 cells after COVID-19. CD4+ T cells specific for antigen were expanded with viral peptide pools by the ViraFEST assay before sequencing. Following an approximately ten-day culture, CD4+ T cells were purified. Two doses of either BNT162b2 or mRNA-1273 were given to each participant. Worth noting for this clone: What it recognizes is unknown.

Clones were sequenced by immunoSEQ multiplex PCR, and TCRdb holds only the in-frame ones, with some missing. This table has more than 25,000 clones, almost 75% appearing once. The V gene's germline CDR1 is SGHAT and CDR2 FQNNGV. Trimming cost V 0 bases and J 2 bases, with 9 bases left between them. The CDR3 totals 15 residues. This receptor was obtained from a human donor who received a COVID-19 vaccine. This sample comprised CD4+ T cells from PBMCs cultured with HCoV-229E spike peptides, obtained after COVID-19 vaccination. V and J are TRBV11-2 and TRBJ2-3; D not certain. The CDR3 here is CASSLEAGYTDTQYF. Written as DNA, the CDR3 is TGTGCCAGCAGCTTAGAGGCCGGATACACAGATACGCAGTATTTT.